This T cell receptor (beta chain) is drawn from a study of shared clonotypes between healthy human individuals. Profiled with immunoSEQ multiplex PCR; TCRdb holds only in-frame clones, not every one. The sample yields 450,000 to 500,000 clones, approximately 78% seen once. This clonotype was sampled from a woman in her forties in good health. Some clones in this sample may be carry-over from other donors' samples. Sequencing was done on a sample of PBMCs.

The DNA of the CDR3 is TGTGCCAGTAGCACAACAGGGAACAATCAGCCCCAGCATTTT. Residues: CASSTTGNNQPQHF. The V gene is TRBV19, the J gene TRBJ1-5; D might be TRBD1 (6 bases). CDR1 LNHDA and CDR2 SQIVND come from the germline V gene (reference sequence). The ends were cut back, 6 bases at V and 3 bases at J, with 12 bases in the middle. The CDR3 has 14 residues.